The rows below give T cell receptor beta chains drawn from one sample of a study of beta chain features in type 1 diabetes. Some clones are missing from TCRdb's copy, which holds only in-frame ones; the method was immunoSEQ multiplex PCR. The sample lists some 700,000 clones; about an eighth were seen once. Sequenced: naive CD4+ T cells from blood. Receptor source: a man in his late teens or twenties with type 1 diabetes. Both conserved end residues are part of each CDR3. The D gene is left open where the match is weak. Rows give clone size only sometimes, using once, few, many, or a class for an expanded clone.

TRBJ1-5 TRBV19 - 15 few CASSTSNNSNQPQHF TGTGCCAGTAGTACCTCGAATAATAGCAATCAGCCCCAGCATTTT
TRBJ1-3 TRBV19 - 15 few CASSRDLISGNTIYF TGTGCCAGTAGCCGGGACCTAATCTCTGGAAACACCATATATTTT
TRBJ1-2 TRBV5-6 TRBD1 14 few CASSRQGEVYGYTF TGTGCCAGCAGCCGACAGGGTGAAGTCTATGGCTACACCTTC
TRBJ2-3 TRBV5-1 TRBD2 15 - CASSFRTSGTDTQYF TGCGCCAGCAGCTTCCGGACTAGCGGGACAGATACGCAGTATTTT
TRBJ2-5 TRBV29-1 TRBD2 11 few CSVEGGGTQYF TGCAGCGTTGAAGGGGGGGGGACCCAGTACTTC
TRBJ1-1 TRBV29-1 TRBD1 13 - CSARTPTGPEAFF TGCAGCGCTCGCACCCCGACAGGGCCTGAAGCTTTCTTT
TRBJ1-5 TRBV4-1 - 15 - CASTNEGTGSQPQHF TGCGCCAGCACCAACGAAGGTACGGGTAGTCAGCCCCAGCATTTT
TRBJ2-7 TRBV5-1 - 13 - CASSLDNSYEQYF TGCGCCAGCAGCTTGGACAACTCCTACGAGCAGTACTTC
TRBJ1-6 TRBV13 - 15 few CASSLSQVYNSPLHF TGTGCCAGCAGCTTATCACAGGTCTATAATTCACCCCTCCACTTT
TRBJ2-6 TRBV7-9 - 18 - CASSLVRQLYSGANVLTF TGTGCCAGCAGCCTCGTGCGACAGCTATACTCTGGGGCCAACGTCCTGACTTTC
TRBJ2-5 TRBV5-6 - 13 few CASSPISIQTQYF TGTGCCAGCAGCCCCATTAGCATCCAGACCCAGTACTTC
TRBJ1-3 TRBV7-9 TRBD1 16 - CASSNDRGPSGNTIYF TGTGCCAGCAGCAACGACAGGGGGCCGTCTGGAAACACCATATATTTT
TRBJ1-1 TRBV5-4 TRBD1 12 - CASSPRQGEAFF TGTGCCAGCAGCCCAAGACAGGGTGAAGCTTTCTTT
TRBJ2-2 TRBV10-3 - 13 - CATQELNTGELFF TGTGCCACGCAAGAGCTGAACACCGGGGAGCTGTTTTTT